The entry that follows covers one T cell receptor beta chain sequence. These data originate in a study of blood T cell repertoires in COVID-19. Study as a whole: Acute and convalescent COVID-19 samples came from the United States, Italy and Spain. Sources were T cells, B-cell-depleted T cells, or PBMCs; the material itself was cDNA or gDNA.

Authors' methods: Estimation of nucleated cell counts was performed using reference gene primer amplification. Assay: immunoSEQ multiplex PCR; the TCRdb copy retains only in-frame clones and omits some. V and J calls plus clone size are reproduced from that table; the DNA served to infer D and trimming. The data contain under 200,000 clones, almost 90% of them singletons. The receptor's source is a man between 18 and 35 years old with active or convalescent COVID-19. Specimen: peripheral blood.

The CDR3 DNA reads TGTGCCAGCAGCGTCGGGGACAGGCACACCTACGAGCAGTACTTC. As protein: CASSVGDRHTYEQYF. The chain combines TRBV9 with TRBJ2-7, with 8 positions matching TRBD1. Germline loops: CDR1 SGDLS, CDR2 YYNGEE. The trim removed 2 bases at V and 2 bases at J, leaving 6 bases unmatched. The CDR3 loop spans 15 amino acids.